This T cell receptor (beta chain) was recorded in a study of cytomegalovirus exposure and HLA in healthy donors. Study-wide results and caveats: Cytomegalovirus-associated TCR beta chains were listed, numbering some 150. Within the approximately 110 validation repertoires, first-cohort TCR clusters tended to co-occur, according to a later analysis.

Points on this clone: Its antigen is not identified.

Measured with immunoSEQ multiplex PCR; TCRdb has only the in-frame clones, and not every one. The repertoire includes 240,000 or so clones, approximately 84% of them detected once, and over 0.95% sits in the top ten. This CDR3 comprises 14 residues. Per the germline V gene, CDR1 is MNHNS and CDR2 is SASEGT. V shed 11 bases, J shed 4 bases, and the junction held 10 bases outside the gene matches. This TCR was recovered from a woman aged 30 to 39 in good health and CMV-seropositive. The specimen sequenced was PBMCs. The V and J genes are TRBV6-1 and TRBJ2-5; 10 bases map to TRBD1. The CDR3 sequence is CAGVRQGALETQYF. Here the CDR3 DNA reads TGTGCCGGAGTGCGACAGGGGGCGTTAGAGACCCAGTACTTC.